The T cell receptor (beta chain) described here comes from a study of blood T cells in healthy people across ages. The second PCR ran 7 to 11 cycles with a sample-barcoded 5' primer and J-beta primers. TCRdb processed the 5' RACE reads anew with MiXCR; each CDR3 protein has one entry. The repertoire holds about 810,000 distinct CDR3 sequences, with 36% as singletons. Healthy individuals of Caucasian origin from Russia, aged about 6 to 95, served as donors. This CDR3 is built from 14 residues. The germline V gene has CDR1 DFQATT and CDR2 SNEGSKA (reference sequence). The V gene end was trimmed by 6 bases and the J gene end by 0 bases; junction bases not matched to a gene: 8.

The clonotype was recovered from a man between 18 and 29 years old in good health. The chain uses TRBV20-1 and TRBJ2-7; 7 nucleotides line up with TRBD1. The sample comprised blood. The CDR3 region has the DNA TGCAGTGCGAAGAGGACAGGTCCCTCCTACGAGCAGTACTTC. It encodes CSAKRTGPSYEQYF.